The subject of this entry is one T cell receptor (beta chain). The sample holds other DNA sequences that translate to the same CDR3. The entry originates in a study of OX40 agonist ivuxolimab in advanced cancers. The timepoints at which blood was sampled were baseline, cycle 4 day 1, and cycle 7 day 1. The CDR3 totals 13 residues. Trimming removed 2 bases at V and 1 base at J, with 5 bases between. Germline loops: CDR1 MNHEY, CDR2 SMNVEV (reference sequence). Using immunoSEQ multiplex PCR, the repertoire was profiled, and TCRdb retains in-frame clones only, with some absent. The sample includes 37,000 or so clones, more than 85% of them seen just once.

The chain recombines TRBV27 with TRBJ1-1; D ambiguous. The sample was CD4+ or CD8+ T cells sorted from blood, taken in a trial of the OX40 agonist ivuxolimab. The sequence was collected from an adult with an advanced solid tumor such as melanoma, head and neck, liver or kidney cancer. CDR3 region: CASSLSRNTEAFF. The CDR3 nucleotides are TGTGCCAGCAGTTTAAGTCGGAACACTGAAGCTTTCTTT.